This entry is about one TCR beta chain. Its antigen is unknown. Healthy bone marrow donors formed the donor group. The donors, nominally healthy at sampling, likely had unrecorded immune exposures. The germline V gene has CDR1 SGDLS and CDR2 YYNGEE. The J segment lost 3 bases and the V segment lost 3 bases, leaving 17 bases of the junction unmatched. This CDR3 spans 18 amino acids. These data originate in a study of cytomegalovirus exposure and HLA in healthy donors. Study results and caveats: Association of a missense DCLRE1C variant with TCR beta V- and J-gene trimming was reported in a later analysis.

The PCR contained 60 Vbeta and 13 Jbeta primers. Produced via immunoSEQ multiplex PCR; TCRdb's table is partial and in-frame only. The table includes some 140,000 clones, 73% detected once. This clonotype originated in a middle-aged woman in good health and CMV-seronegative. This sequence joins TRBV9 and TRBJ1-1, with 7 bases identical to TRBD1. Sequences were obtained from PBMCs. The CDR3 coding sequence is TGTGCCAGCAGCGACCGCCCGACAGGGAGAGAACCTTACACTGAAGCTTTCTTT. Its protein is CASSDRPTGREPYTEAFF.